Shown below are 19 T cell receptor beta chains from a single sample sequenced in a study of shared clonotypes between healthy human individuals. Sequenced by immunoSEQ multiplex PCR; TCRdb stores in-frame clones only, minus some. The sample includes hundreds of thousands of clones, less than 96% of them seen just once. Sequencing was done on a sample of naive CD4+ T cells sorted from blood. Documented subset: CD45RA+ positively selected. These receptors all come from a woman in her twenties or thirties in good health.

The chain uses TRBV4-2 and TRBJ2-7, with D perhaps matching TRBD1 or TRBD2 (5 bases each). This CDR3 has 13 amino acids. In germline, CDR1 is LGHNA, CDR2 YNFKEQ. V lost 6 bases and J lost 1, with 10 bases in between. The CDR3 region is CASRFGGSYEQYF. Here the CDR3 DNA reads TGTGCCAGCAGATTTGGGGGATCCTACGAGCAGTACTTC.

On this clone itself: Sequence at one end of the junction differs from germline and may be a read error. The rearrangement links TRBV7-9 to TRBJ2-3; maybe TRBD1 (5 bases). The CDR3 extends over 12 amino acids. The germline V gene encodes CDR1 SEHNR and CDR2 FQNEAQ (reference sequence). DNA of the CDR3: TGTGCCAGCAACTTAGCAGGGGATACGCAGTATTTT. Its translation is CASNLAGDTQYF.

The CDR3 region is CASHTGAAYNEQFF. CDR3 sequence (DNA): TGTGCCAGCCATACAGGGGCAGCCTACAATGAGCAGTTCTTC. The chain links TRBV28 to TRBJ2-1; 7 nucleotides line up with TRBD1. This CDR3 has 14 amino acids. Trimming took 8 bases from V and 2 from J; bases not matched to a gene: 6. The germline V gene encodes CDR1 MDHEN and CDR2 SYDVKM.

The chain recombines TRBV30 with TRBJ1-1, with D maybe TRBD1 (5 bases). The V and J ends lost 4 bases and 1 base respectively, with 10 bases between them. The CDR3 covers 13 residues. Looked up from germline, CDR1 is GTSNPN and CDR2 is SVGIG (reference sequence). CDR3 amino acids: CAWMGLGNTEAFF. CDR3 sequence (DNA): TGTGCCTGGATGGGGCTAGGGAACACTGAAGCTTTCTTT. The entire variable domain, with the rest obtained from reference TRBV30 and TRBJ1-1, is as follows: SQTIHQWPATLVQPVGSPLSLECTVEGTSNPNLYWYRQAAGRGLQLLFYSVGIGQISSEVPQNLSASRPQDRQFILSSKKLLLSDSGFYLCAWMGLGNTEAFFGQGTRLTVV.

This chain connects TRBV18 to TRBJ2-1, with D possibly called TRBD1 or TRBD2 (5 bases each). Per germline, CDR1 KGHSH and CDR2 LQKENI. The CDR3 runs to 14 residues. Trimming removed 5 bases at V and 10 bases at J, with 18 bases between. DNA of the CDR3: TGTGCCAGCTCAAGACCACTAGGGGCTGGGGAGCAGTTCTTC. Protein: CASSRPLGAGEQFF.

J is TRBJ2-5 and V is TRBV6-6; TRBD2 agrees at 7 bases. With 3 bases clipped from V and 5 bases from J, the junction kept 9 bases outside the gene matches. The germline V gene has CDR1 MNHNY and CDR2 SVGAGI (reference sequence). The CDR3 is 15 amino acids. CDR3 amino acids: CASSYGGGSRETQYF. CDR3 bases: TGTGCCAGCAGTTATGGTGGCGGGAGTCGGGAGACCCAGTACTTC.

This sequence joins TRBV2 and TRBJ1-2; 8 nucleotides agree with TRBD1. This CDR3 contains 14 residues. The trim removed 6 bases at V and 0 bases at J, leaving 3 bases unmatched. Germline V lookup: CDR1 SNHLY, CDR2 FYNNEI. CDR3 in amino acids: CASSLRGPNYGYTF. The DNA of the CDR3 is TGTGCCAGCAGCCTCAGGGGGCCTAACTATGGCTACACCTTC.

The chain recombines TRBV7-9 with TRBJ2-1; 13 bases line up with TRBD2. CDR3 length equals 15 residues. The germline V gene encodes CDR1 SEHNR and CDR2 FQNEAQ (reference sequence). V lost 5 bases, J lost 8 bases, and 6 bases stayed unmatched. The CDR3 DNA sequence: TGTGCCAGCAGCGTTGGACTAGCGGGAGTCCATGAGCAGTTCTTC. Amino acid sequence: CASSVGLAGVHEQFF.

Only one count was recorded for this clone. The chain employs TRBV5-6 and TRBJ1-5; D remains ambiguous. Germline V lookup: CDR1 SGHDT, CDR2 YYEEEE. This CDR3 region has 14 residues. V shed 3 bases and J shed 7 bases, with 14 bases lying between them. CDR3 coding DNA: TGTGCCAGCAGCTACAGCGGCGCCAGGCAGCCCCAGCATTTT. It translates to CASSYSGARQPQHF.

The chain joins TRBV11-3 to TRBJ1-4; perhaps TRBD1 as D (5 bases). The CDR3 length is 15 residues. Looked up from germline, CDR1 is SGHNT and CDR2 is YENEEA. V was shortened by 4 bases and J by 2 bases, with 11 bases between the two germline ends. The chain's CDR3 is CASSYSGRTNEKLFF. The CDR3 region has the DNA TGTGCCAGCAGCTACTCGGGACGGACTAATGAAAAACTGTTTTTT.

The chain combines TRBV6-5 with TRBJ2-1; TRBD2 aligns across 10 bases. This CDR3 has 16 amino acids. Germline V gene lookup returns CDR1 MNHEY and CDR2 SVGAGI. V was clipped by 0 bases and J by 8 bases; unmatched bases: 7. CDR3 residues: CASSYSGTSVSDEQFF. The CDR3 DNA reads as TGTGCCAGCAGTTACTCCGGGACTAGCGTTTCGGATGAGCAGTTCTTC.

The chain uses TRBV5-6 and TRBJ1-2; D not certain. Germline CDR1 reads SGHDT; CDR2 reads YYEEEE. The CDR3 length is 12 residues. Deletions cut 3 bases from V and 7 bases from J, with 10 bases between. The CDR3 reads CASSWGTAGYTF. CDR3 nucleotide sequence: TGTGCCAGCAGCTGGGGTACGGCTGGCTACACCTTC.

The chain carries TRBV5-4 and TRBJ2-5, with D possibly TRBD2 on 6 matching bases. V was cut by 2 bases and J by 5 bases, with 16 bases left in between. This CDR3 contains 15 residues. CDR1 is SGHNT, CDR2 YYREEE, per germline (reference sequence). The DNA for the CDR3 is TGTGCCAGCAGCTTAGAAGTTTTGGAGGGCGAGACCCAGTACTTC. This encodes CASSLEVLEGETQYF.

The V call is TRBV10-2, the J call TRBJ1-1, with D possibly matching TRBD1 (6 bases). Trimming removed 7 bases at V and 3 bases at J, with 12 bases between. Germline-derived CDR1 and CDR2 are WSHSY and SAAADI. The CDR3 length is 13 residues. The CDR3 DNA reads TGCGCCAGCAAGATAGGGGGTCACACTGAAGCTTTCTTT. Its protein is CASKIGGHTEAFF.

The V and J genes are TRBV19 and TRBJ2-4, with D unclear. The V gene's germline CDR1 is LNHDA and CDR2 SQIVND (reference sequence). Trimming left V 7 bases short and J 3 bases short, with 16 bases between. CDR3 size: 15 residues. DNA of the CDR3: TGTGCCAGTACCCCACTGGTGACGGTCAAAAACATTCAGTACTTC. Translated: CASTPLVTVKNIQYF.

This chain links TRBV5-1 with TRBJ2-7; 9 nucleotides agree with TRBD2. The CDR3 extends over 17 amino acids. Germline CDR1 reads SGHRS; CDR2 reads YFSETQ. V shed 1 base and J 0 bases; nucleotides not matched to a gene: 8. CDR3 protein: CASSLLEGGRVSYEQYF. In nucleotides, the CDR3 is TGCGCCAGCAGCTTGTTGGAGGGCGGGAGGGTCTCCTACGAGCAGTACTTC. The full variable domain, completed using reference TRBV5-1 and TRBJ2-7, is KAGVTQTPRYLIKTRGQQVTLSCSPISGHRSVSWYQQTPGQGLQFLFEYFSETQRNKGNFPGRFSGRQFSNSRSEMNVSTLELGDSALYLCASSLLEGGRVSYEQYFGPGTRLTVT.

V and J are TRBV7-8 and TRBJ2-1; 9 bases are a match to TRBD2. The germline CDR1 and CDR2 sequences are SGHVS and FQNEAQ. The trim removed 4 bases at V and 7 bases at J, leaving 8 bases unmatched. CDR3 length: 15 amino acids. CDR3 sequence: CASSSIPSGMNEQFF. The DNA of the CDR3 is TGTGCCAGCAGCTCAATCCCTAGCGGGATGAATGAGCAGTTCTTC.

The gene calls are TRBV7-8 and TRBJ2-1; 7 bases agree with TRBD2. CDR3 size: 16 residues. The J segment lost 3 bases and the V segment lost 8 bases, leaving 13 bases of the junction unmatched. Germline V gene data show CDR1 as SGHVS and CDR2 as FQNEAQ. CDR3 DNA: TGTGCCAGCTACTCTCTGAGGGAGGGGATCTACAATGAGCAGTTCTTC. Its translation: CASYSLREGIYNEQFF. Supplemented by reference TRBV7-8 and TRBJ2-1, the full variable domain reads GAGVSQSPRYKVAKRGQDVALRCDPISGHVSLFWYQQALGQGPEFLTYFQNEAQLDKSGLPSDRFFAERPEGSVSTLKIQRTQQEDSAVYLCASYSLREGIYNEQFFGPGTRLTVL.

This chain uses TRBV29-1 with TRBJ2-1, with 10 bases aligning to TRBD2. V dropped 6 bases and J dropped 6; count of bases not matched to a gene: 11. The germline V gene encodes CDR1 SQVTM and CDR2 ANQGSEA. CDR3 length: 15 amino acids. Here the CDR3 reads CSVGPLAGVLNEQFF. Written as DNA, the CDR3 is TGCAGCGTCGGACCTCTAGCGGGAGTACTCAATGAGCAGTTCTTC.